The T cell receptor (beta chain) under discussion was sequenced for a study of neurological immune-mediated disorders. This clonotype occurred many times. The V gene's germline CDR1 is SGHRS and CDR2 YFSETQ. The CDR3 is made up of 15 amino acids. Trimming left V 0 bases short and J 4 bases short, with 13 bases between. cDNA was made by 5'RACE with 10-nucleotide random UMIs. MiXCR, applied by TCRdb to the 5' RACE reads, yields one record per CDR3 protein. The sample has 48,000 or so distinct CDR3 sequences, 10% seen once. The sequence was collected from a woman in her forties with HTLV-1-associated myelopathy (HAM/TSP). The specimen sequenced was PBMCs. The chain links TRBV5-1 to TRBJ1-1, with D possibly TRBD1 on 5 matching bases. The CDR3 sequence: CASSLGSSGSTEAFF. CDR3 coding DNA: TGCGCCAGCAGCTTGGGGTCATCAGGGAGCACTGAAGCTTTCTTT.